Listed here are 7 T cell receptor beta chains from one sample, sequenced in a study of early T cells in non-severe SARS-CoV-2 infection. TCRdb independently ran MiXCR on the 5' RACE reads; one entry per CDR3 protein. The table records some 67,000 distinct CDR3 sequences, roughly 13% of them present only once. Sequences were obtained from whole blood. The receptors here all came from an adult who was a healthcare worker with PCR-confirmed SARS-CoV-2 infection or an uninfected control (not recorded which).

The count of this clonotype is one. The chain joins TRBV29-1 to TRBJ2-2, with D tentatively TRBD2 (6 bases). Germline CDR1 reads SQVTM; CDR2 reads ANQGSEA. The length of the CDR3 is 12 residues. V lost 7 bases and J 6 bases, leaving 12 bases between the germline ends. The CDR3 sequence is CSGRLVPGELFF. CDR3 in DNA: TGCAGCGGAAGACTAGTACCCGGGGAGCTGTTTTTT.

At least ten counts were recorded for this clonotype. The chain has TRBV5-1 and TRBJ1-1; D is possibly TRBD1 (5 bases). Trimming removed 2 bases at V and 0 bases at J, with 14 bases between. This CDR3 is 16 amino acids long. Germline V CDR1 and CDR2: SGHRS, YFSETQ. The CDR3 sequence: CASSLLSGAVNTEAFF. Written as DNA, the CDR3 is TGCGCCAGCAGCTTACTCAGTGGGGCTGTGAACACTGAAGCTTTCTTT. Full variable domain (missing parts from reference TRBV5-1 and TRBJ1-1): KAGVTQTPRYLIKTRGQQVTLSCSPISGHRSVSWYQQTPGQGLQFLFEYFSETQRNKGNFPGRFSGRQFSNSRSEMNVSTLELGDSALYLCASSLLSGAVNTEAFFGQGTRLTVV.

The V gene is TRBV19, the J gene TRBJ2-1, with D unclear. V dropped 3 bases and J dropped 1 base, with 10 bases sitting between them. The CDR3 contains 15 residues. The germline V gene encodes CDR1 LNHDA and CDR2 SQIVND (reference sequence). CDR3 coding DNA: TGTGCCAGTAGTATTTCGAGGCCTTCCTACAATGAGCAGTTCTTC. Protein sequence: CASSISRPSYNEQFF.

V usage is TRBV9 and J usage is TRBJ2-7; 8 bases align to TRBD1. The CDR3 spans 14 residues. Germline V gives CDR1 SGDLS, CDR2 YYNGEE. J lost 2 bases, V lost 2 bases, and 3 bases had no gene match. In DNA, the CDR3 is TGTGCCAGCAGCGTGGGACAGGCCACCTACGAGCAGTACTTC. Residues: CASSVGQATYEQYF.

This clonotype has a count of ten or more. The chain has TRBV5-6 and TRBJ1-5; no definite D call. Germline values: CDR1 SGHDT, CDR2 YYEEEE. This CDR3 region has 14 residues. V lost 2 bases and J lost 3, with 9 bases in between. The CDR3 reads CASSFFRANQPQHF. The DNA of the CDR3 is TGTGCCAGCAGCTTCTTCCGGGCCAATCAGCCCCAGCATTTT.

This clonotype was found many times. The CDR3 sequence: CASNRPGNGYTF. CDR3 DNA: TGTGCCAGCAATCGCCCAGGGAATGGCTACACCTTC. The chain couples TRBV2 to TRBJ1-2, with a possible D match to TRBD1 (5 bases). The germline V gene has CDR1 SNHLY and CDR2 FYNNEI. V shed 7 bases and J shed 6 bases, with 12 bases lying between them. This CDR3 spans 12 amino acids. Full variable domain (outside the CDR3, taken from reference TRBV2 and TRBJ1-2): EPEVTQTPSHQVTQMGQEVILRCVPISNHLYFYWYRQILGQKVEFLVSFYNNEISEKSEIFDDQFSVERPDGSNFTLKIRSTKLEDSAMYFCASNRPGNGYTFGSGTRLTVV.

This clonotype showed up many times. This chain uses TRBV6-5 with TRBJ2-1; either TRBD1 or TRBD2 may supply D (6 bases each). Germline CDR1 MNHEY, CDR2 SVGAGI. The V end lost 6 bases, the J end lost 4 bases, and 19 bases lay between the germline ends. The CDR3 has 16 amino acids. The CDR3 spells CASSATAGHLYNEQFF. The CDR3 DNA sequence: TGTGCCAGCAGCGCTACCGCGGGACACCTGTACAATGAGCAGTTCTTC.